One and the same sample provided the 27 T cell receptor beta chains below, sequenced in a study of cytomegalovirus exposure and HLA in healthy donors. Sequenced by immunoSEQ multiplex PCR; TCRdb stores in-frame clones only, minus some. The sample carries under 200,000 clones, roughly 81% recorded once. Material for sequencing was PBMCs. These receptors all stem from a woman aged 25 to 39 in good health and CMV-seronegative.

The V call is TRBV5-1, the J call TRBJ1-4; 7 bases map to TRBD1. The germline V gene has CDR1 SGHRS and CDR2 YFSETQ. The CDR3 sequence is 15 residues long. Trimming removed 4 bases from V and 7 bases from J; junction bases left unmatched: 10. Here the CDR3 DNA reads TGCGCCAGCAGCCTAAGAGGGGGCTTGGGTGAAAAACTGTTTTTT. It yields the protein CASSLRGGLGEKLFF.

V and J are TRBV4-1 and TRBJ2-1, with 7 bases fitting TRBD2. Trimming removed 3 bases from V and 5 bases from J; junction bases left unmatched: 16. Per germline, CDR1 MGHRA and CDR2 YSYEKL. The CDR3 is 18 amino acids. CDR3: CASSQIATSLSANNEQFF. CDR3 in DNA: TGCGCCAGCAGCCAGATCGCGACTAGCCTTTCCGCCAACAATGAGCAGTTCTTC.

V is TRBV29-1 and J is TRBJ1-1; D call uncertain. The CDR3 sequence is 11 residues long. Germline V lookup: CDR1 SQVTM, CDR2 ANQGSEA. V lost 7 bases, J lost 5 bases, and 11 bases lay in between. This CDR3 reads CSAGGMTEAFF. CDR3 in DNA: TGCAGCGCAGGCGGGATGACTGAAGCTTTCTTT.

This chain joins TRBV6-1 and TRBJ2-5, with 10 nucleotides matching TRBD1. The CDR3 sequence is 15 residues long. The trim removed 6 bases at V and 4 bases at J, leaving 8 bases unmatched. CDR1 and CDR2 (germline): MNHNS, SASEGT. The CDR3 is CASRVGTGERETQYF. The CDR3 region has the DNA TGTGCCAGCAGAGTAGGGACAGGGGAACGAGAGACCCAGTACTTC.

The DNA of the CDR3 is TGTGCCATCAGTTCCGACAGGGGAACCTATGGCTACACCTTC. Translation: CAISSDRGTYGYTF. This rearrangement joins TRBV10-3 to TRBJ1-2; TRBD1 matches 8 bases. The V and J ends lost 5 bases and 4 bases, in that order; junction bases with no gene match: 6. The CDR3 is 14 residues long. Germline assignment: CDR1 ENHRY and CDR2 SYGVKD.

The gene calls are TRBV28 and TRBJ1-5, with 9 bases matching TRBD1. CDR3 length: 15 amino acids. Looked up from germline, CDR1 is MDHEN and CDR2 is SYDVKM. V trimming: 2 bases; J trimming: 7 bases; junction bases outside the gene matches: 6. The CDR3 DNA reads TGTGCCAGCAGTTTAGCACAGGGGGCAGGCCAGCCCCAGCATTTT. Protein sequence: CASSLAQGAGQPQHF. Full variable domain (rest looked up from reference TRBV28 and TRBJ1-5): DVKVTQSSRYLVKRTGEKVFLECVQDMDHENMFWYRQDPGLGLRLIYFSYDVKMKEKGDIPEGYSVSREKKERFSLILESASTNQTSMYLCASSLAQGAGQPQHFGDGTRLSIL.

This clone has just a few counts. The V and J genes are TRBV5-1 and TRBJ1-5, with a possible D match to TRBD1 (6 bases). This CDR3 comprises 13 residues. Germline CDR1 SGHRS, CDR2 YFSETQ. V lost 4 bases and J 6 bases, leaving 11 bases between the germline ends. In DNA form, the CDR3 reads TGCGCCAGCAGCCCCCTGGGGGCTCAGCCCCAGCATTTT. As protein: CASSPLGAQPQHF.

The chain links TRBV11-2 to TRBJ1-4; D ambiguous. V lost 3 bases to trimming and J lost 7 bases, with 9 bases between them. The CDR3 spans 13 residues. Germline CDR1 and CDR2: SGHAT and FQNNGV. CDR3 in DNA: TGTGCCAGCAGCTTTGCGCTCCGTGAAAAACTGTTTTTT. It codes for CASSFALREKLFF.

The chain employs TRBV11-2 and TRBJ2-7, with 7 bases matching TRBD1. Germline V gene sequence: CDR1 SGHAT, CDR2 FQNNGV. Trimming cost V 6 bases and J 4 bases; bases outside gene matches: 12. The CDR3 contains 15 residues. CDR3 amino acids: CASRANRGLAYEQYF. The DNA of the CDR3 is TGTGCCAGCAGGGCTAACAGGGGTCTGGCTTACGAGCAGTACTTC. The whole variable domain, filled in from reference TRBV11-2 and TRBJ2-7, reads EAGVAQSPRYKIIEKRQSVAFWCNPISGHATLYWYQQILGQGPKLLIQFQNNGVVDDSQLPKDRFSAERLKGVDSTLKIQPAKLEDSAVYLCASRANRGLAYEQYFGPGTRLTVT.

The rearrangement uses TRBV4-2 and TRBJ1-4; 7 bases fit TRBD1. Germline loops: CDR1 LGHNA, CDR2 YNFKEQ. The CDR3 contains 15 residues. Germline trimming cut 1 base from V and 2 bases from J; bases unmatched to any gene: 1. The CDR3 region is CASSQAGGTNEKLFF. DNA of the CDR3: TGTGCCAGCAGCCAAGCAGGGGGGACTAATGAAAAACTGTTTTTT.

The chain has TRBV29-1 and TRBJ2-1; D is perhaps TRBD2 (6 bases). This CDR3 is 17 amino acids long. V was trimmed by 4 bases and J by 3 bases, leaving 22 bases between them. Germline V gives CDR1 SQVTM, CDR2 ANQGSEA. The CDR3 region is CSVGGMAGTPLYNEQFF. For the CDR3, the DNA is TGCAGCGTTGGTGGAATGGCGGGGACCCCACTCTACAATGAGCAGTTCTTC.

The CDR3 DNA reads as TGTGCCACGGGACACTTCTCTGGAAACACCATATATTTT. Residues: CATGHFSGNTIYF. The chain joins TRBV10-3 to TRBJ1-3, with a possible D match to TRBD1 (6 bases). Germline CDR1 and CDR2: ENHRY and SYGVKD. This CDR3 has 13 residues. Trimming left V 10 bases short and J 0 bases short, with 10 bases between.

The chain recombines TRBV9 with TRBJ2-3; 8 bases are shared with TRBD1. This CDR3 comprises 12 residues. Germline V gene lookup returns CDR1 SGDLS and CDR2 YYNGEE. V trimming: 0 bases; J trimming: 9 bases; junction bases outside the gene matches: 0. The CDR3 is CASSVGQGTQYF. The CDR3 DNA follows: TGTGCCAGCAGCGTAGGACAGGGGACGCAGTATTTT.

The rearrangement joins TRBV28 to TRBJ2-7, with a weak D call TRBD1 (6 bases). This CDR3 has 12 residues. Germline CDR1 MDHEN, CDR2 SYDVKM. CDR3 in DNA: TGTGCTATCGGACAGAGCTCCTACGAGCAGTACTTC. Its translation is CAIGQSSYEQYF. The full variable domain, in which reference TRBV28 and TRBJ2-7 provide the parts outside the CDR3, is DVKVTQSSRYLVKRTGEKVFLECVQDMDHENMFWYRQDPGLGLRLIYFSYDVKMKEKGDIPEGYSVSREKKERFSLILESASTNQTSMYLCAIGQSSYEQYFGPGTRLTVT.

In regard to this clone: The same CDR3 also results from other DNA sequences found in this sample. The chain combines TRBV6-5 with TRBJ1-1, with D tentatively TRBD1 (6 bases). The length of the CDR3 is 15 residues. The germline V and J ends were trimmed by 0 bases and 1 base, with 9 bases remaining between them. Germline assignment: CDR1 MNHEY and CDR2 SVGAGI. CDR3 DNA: TGTGCCAGCAGTTACTCGGGACAACCGAACACTGAAGCTTTCTTT. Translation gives CASSYSGQPNTEAFF.

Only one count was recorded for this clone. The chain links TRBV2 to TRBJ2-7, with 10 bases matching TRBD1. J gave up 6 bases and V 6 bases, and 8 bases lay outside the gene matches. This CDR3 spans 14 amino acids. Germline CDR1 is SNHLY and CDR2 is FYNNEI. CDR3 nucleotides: TGTGCCAGCAGAGCAGACAGGGGGCTCAGCGAGCAGTACTTC. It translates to CASRADRGLSEQYF.

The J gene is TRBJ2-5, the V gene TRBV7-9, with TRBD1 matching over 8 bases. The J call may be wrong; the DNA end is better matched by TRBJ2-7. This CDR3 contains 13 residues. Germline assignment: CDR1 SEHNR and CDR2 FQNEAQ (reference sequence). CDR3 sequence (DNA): TGTGCCAGCAGCCTCGGGACAGGCTACGAGCAGTACTTC. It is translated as CASSLGTGYEQYF.

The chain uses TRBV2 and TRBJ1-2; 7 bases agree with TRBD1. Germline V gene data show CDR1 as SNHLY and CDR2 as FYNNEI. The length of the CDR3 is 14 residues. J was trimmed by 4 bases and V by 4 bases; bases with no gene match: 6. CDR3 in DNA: TGTGCCAGCAGTGCTGGGGGGACAGTCTATGGCTACACCTTC. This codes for CASSAGGTVYGYTF.

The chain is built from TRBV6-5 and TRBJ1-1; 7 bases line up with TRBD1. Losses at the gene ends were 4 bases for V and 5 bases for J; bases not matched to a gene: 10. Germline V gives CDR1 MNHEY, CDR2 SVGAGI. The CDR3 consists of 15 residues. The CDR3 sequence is CASSWRSTGITEAFF. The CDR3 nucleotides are TGTGCCAGCAGTTGGCGATCGACAGGGATAACTGAAGCTTTCTTT.

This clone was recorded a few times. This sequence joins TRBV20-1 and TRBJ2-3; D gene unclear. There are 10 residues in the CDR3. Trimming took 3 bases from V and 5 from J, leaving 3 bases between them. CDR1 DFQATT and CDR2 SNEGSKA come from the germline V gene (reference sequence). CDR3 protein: CSARRDTQYF. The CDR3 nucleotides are TGCAGTGCTAGGAGAGATACGCAGTATTTT.

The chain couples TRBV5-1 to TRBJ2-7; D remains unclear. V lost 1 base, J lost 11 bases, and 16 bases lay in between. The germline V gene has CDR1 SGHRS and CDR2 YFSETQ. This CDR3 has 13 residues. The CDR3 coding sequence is TGCGCCAGCAGCTTGAGTCACGGCCGCGCGGAGTACTTC. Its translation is CASSLSHGRAEYF.

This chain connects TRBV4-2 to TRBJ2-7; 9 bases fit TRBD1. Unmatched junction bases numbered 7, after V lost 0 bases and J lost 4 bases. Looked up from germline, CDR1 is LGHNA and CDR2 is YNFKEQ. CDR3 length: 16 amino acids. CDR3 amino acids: CASSQDVLQGAYEQYF. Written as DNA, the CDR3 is TGTGCCAGCAGCCAAGACGTTCTACAGGGGGCATACGAGCAGTACTTC.

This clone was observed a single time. The CDR3 region is CASRLGLAGGRGELFF. CDR3 coding DNA: TGTGCCAGCAGACTCGGACTAGCGGGAGGGCGAGGGGAGCTGTTTTTT. The rearrangement joins TRBV5-4 to TRBJ2-2, with 15 bases that match TRBD2. The CDR3 length is 16 residues. Germline CDR1 and CDR2: SGHNT and YYREEE (reference sequence). V shed 5 bases, J shed 8 bases, and the junction held 7 bases outside the gene matches.

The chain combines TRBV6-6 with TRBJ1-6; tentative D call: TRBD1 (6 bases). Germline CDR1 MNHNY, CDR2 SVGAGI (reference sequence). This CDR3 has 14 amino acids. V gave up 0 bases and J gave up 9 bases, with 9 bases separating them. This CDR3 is CASSYSAGASPLHF. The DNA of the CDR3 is TGTGCCAGCAGTTACTCGGCAGGGGCTTCACCCCTCCACTTT.

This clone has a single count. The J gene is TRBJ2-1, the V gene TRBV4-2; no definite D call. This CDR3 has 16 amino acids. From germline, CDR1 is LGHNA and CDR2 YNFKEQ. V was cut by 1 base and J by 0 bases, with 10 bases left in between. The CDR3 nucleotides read TGTGCCAGCAGCCAAGGGGCCCTTCACTCCTACAATGAGCAGTTCTTC. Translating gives CASSQGALHSYNEQFF.

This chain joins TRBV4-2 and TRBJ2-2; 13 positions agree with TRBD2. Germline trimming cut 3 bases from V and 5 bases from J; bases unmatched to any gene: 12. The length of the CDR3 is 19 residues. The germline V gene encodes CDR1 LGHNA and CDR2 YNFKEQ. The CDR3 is CASSQDPSRTSGGTGELFF. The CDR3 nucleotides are TGTGCCAGCAGCCAGGACCCTAGCCGGACTAGCGGGGGAACCGGGGAGCTGTTTTTT.

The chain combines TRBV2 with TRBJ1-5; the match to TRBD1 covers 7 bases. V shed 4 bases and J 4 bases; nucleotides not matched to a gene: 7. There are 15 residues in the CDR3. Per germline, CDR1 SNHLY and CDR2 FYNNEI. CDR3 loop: CASSGLTGRNQPQHF. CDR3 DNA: TGTGCCAGCAGTGGGTTGACAGGGAGGAATCAGCCCCAGCATTTT. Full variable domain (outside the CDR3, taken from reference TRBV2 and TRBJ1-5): EPEVTQTPSHQVTQMGQEVILRCVPISNHLYFYWYRQILGQKVEFLVSFYNNEISEKSEIFDDQFSVERPDGSNFTLKIRSTKLEDSAMYFCASSGLTGRNQPQHFGDGTRLSIL.